Here is one TCR beta chain with its context. Germline V gives CDR1 MNHNY, CDR2 SVGAGI (reference sequence). The CDR3 consists of 13 residues. V was clipped by 1 base and J by 4 bases, with 5 bases between them. This entry comes from a study of CD8+ T cells in alopecia areata. The sequencing template was cDNA reverse transcribed from extracted RNA. TCRdb's copy holds only in-frame clones and misses some; the assay was immunoSEQ multiplex PCR. In the table there are 150,000 to 200,000 clones, approximately 70% of which are singletons. This specimen was CD8+ T cells sorted from blood, taken at week 0. V is TRBV6-6 and J is TRBJ1-5; D unresolved. The clonotype originates from a human donor with alopecia areata. In nucleotides, the CDR3 is TGTGCCAGCAGTTACTGGGTTAATCAGCCCCAGCATTTT. Its protein product is CASSYWVNQPQHF.